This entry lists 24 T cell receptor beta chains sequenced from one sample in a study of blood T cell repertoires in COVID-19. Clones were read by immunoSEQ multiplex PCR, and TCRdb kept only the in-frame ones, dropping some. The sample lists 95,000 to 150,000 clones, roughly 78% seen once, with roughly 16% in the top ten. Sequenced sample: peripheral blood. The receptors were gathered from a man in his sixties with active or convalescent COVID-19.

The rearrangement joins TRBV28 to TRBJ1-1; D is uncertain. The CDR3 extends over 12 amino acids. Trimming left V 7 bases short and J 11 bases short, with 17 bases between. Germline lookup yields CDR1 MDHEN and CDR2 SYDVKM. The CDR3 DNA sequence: TGTGCCAGCAACTCTTTTACGGGGAAGGCTTTCTTT. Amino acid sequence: CASNSFTGKAFF.

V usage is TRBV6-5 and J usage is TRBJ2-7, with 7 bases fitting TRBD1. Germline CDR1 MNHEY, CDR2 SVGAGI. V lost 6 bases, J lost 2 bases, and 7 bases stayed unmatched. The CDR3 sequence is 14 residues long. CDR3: CASSSRQGTYEQYF. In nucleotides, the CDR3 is TGTGCCAGCAGCTCTCGACAGGGAACCTACGAGCAGTACTTC.

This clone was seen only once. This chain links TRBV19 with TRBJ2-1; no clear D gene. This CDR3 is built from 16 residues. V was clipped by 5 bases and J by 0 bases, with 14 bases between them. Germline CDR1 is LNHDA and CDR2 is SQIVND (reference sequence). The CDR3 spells CASSFSGPSSYNEQFF. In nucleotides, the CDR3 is TGTGCCAGTAGTTTCTCAGGTCCGAGCTCCTACAATGAGCAGTTCTTC.

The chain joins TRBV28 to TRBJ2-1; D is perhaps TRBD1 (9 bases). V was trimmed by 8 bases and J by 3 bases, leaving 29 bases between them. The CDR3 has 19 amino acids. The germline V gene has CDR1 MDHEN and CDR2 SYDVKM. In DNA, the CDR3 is TGTGCCAGCCGGCGCGAGGACAGGGGTGGTCTAGCGGGCTACAATGAGCAGTTCTTC. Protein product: CASRREDRGGLAGYNEQFF.

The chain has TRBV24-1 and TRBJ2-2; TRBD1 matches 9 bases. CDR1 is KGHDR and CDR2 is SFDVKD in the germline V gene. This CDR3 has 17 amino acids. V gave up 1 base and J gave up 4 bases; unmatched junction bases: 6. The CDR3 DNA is TGTGCCACCAGTGATTTCTCGGGACAGGGCCCCACCGGGGAGCTGTTTTTT. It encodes CATSDFSGQGPTGELFF.

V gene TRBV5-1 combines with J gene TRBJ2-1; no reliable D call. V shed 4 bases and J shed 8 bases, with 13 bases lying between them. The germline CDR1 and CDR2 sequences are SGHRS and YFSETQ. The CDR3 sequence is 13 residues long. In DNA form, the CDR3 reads TGCGCCAGCAGCGGCCTGCCCCTTTATGAGCAGTTCTTC. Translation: CASSGLPLYEQFF.

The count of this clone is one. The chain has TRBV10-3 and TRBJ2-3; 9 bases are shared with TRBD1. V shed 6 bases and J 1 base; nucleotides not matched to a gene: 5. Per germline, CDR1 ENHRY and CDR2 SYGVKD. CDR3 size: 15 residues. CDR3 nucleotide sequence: TGTGCCATCAGGGATAACAGGGGGCGCACAGATACGCAGTATTTT. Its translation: CAIRDNRGRTDTQYF.

The DNA for the CDR3 is TGTGCCAGCAGCTTGGCTAGCGGGGCCAACACCGGGGAGCTGTTTTTT. Residues: CASSLASGANTGELFF. This chain links TRBV7-2 with TRBJ2-2, with 9 bases lining up with TRBD2. From germline, CDR1 is SGHTA and CDR2 FQGNSA. The CDR3 has 16 residues. With V trimmed by 3 bases and J by 2 bases, 4 bases remained unmatched.

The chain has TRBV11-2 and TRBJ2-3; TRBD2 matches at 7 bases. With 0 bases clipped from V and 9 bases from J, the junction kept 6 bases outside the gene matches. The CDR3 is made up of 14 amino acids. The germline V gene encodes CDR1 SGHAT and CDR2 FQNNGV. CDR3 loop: CASSLEPTSATQYF. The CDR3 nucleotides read TGTGCCAGCAGCTTAGAGCCCACTAGCGCCACGCAGTATTTT.

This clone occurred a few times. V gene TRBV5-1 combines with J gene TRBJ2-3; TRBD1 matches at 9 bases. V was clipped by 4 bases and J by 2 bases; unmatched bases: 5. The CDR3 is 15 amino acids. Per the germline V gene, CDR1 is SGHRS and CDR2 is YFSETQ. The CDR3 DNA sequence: TGCGCCAGCAGCCCCGGGGACAGGGACACAGATACGCAGTATTTT. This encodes CASSPGDRDTDTQYF.

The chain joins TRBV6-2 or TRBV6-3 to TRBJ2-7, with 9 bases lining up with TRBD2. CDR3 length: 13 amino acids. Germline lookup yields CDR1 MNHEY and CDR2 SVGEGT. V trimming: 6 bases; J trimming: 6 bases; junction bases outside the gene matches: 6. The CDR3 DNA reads TGTGCCAGCAGCGGTAGCGGGAGATCCGAGCAGTACTTC. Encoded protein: CASSGSGRSEQYF.

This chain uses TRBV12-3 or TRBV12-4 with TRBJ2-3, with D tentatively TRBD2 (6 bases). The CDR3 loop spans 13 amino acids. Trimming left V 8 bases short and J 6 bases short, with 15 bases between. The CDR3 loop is CASGDSSYDTQYF. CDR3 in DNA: TGTGCCAGCGGGGACTCTAGCTATGATACGCAGTATTTT.

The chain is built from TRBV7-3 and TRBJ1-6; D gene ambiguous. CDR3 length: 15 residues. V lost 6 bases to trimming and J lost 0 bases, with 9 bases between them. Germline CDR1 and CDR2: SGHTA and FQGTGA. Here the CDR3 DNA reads TGTGCCAGCAGTACCACGAGCTCCTATAATTCACCCCTCCACTTT. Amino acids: CASSTTSSYNSPLHF.

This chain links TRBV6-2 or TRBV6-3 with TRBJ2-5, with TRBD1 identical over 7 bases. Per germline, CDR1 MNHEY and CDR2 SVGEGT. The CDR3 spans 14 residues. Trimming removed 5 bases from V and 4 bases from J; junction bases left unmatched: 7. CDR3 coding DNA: TGTGCCAGCAGTGGACAGGAAGGGAGAGAGACCCAGTACTTC. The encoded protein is CASSGQEGRETQYF.

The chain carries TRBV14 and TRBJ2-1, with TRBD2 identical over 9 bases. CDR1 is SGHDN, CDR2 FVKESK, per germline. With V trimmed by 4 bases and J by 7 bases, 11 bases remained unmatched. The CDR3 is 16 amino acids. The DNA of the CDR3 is TGTGCCAGCAGCCGAGAGGGACTAGCCCTCGAGAATGAGCAGTTCTTC. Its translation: CASSREGLALENEQFF. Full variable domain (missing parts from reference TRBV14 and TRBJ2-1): EAGVTQFPSHSVIEKGQTVTLRCDPISGHDNLYWYRRVMGKEIKFLLHFVKESKQDESGMPNNRFLAERTGGTYSTLKVQPAELEDSGVYFCASSREGLALENEQFFGPGTRLTVL.

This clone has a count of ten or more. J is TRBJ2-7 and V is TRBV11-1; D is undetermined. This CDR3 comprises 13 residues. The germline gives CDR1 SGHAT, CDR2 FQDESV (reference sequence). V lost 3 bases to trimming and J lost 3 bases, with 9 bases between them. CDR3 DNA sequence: TGTGCCAGCAGCTTGAGTACCCACTACGAGCAGTACTTC. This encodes CASSLSTHYEQYF.

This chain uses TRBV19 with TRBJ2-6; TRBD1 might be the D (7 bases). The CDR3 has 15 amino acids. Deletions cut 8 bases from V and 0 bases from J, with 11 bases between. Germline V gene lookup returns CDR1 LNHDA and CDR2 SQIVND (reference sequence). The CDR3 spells CASGGGPSGANVLTF. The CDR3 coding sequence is TGTGCCAGTGGAGGGGGCCCCTCTGGGGCCAACGTCCTGACTTTC.

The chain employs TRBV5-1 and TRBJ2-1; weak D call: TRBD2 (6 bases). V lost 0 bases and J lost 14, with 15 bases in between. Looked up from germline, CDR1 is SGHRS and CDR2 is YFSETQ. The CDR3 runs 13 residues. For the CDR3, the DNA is TGCGCCAGCAGCTTGGCTCGGCTAGCGAGTAAGTTCTTC. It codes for CASSLARLASKFF.

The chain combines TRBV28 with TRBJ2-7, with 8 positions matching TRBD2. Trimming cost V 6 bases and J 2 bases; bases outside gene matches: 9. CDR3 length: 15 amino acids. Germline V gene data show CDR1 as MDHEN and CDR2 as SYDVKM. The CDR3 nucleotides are TGTGCCAGCAGCTCTACGGGCGGGAGGCCCTACGAGCAGTACTTC. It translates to CASSSTGGRPYEQYF.

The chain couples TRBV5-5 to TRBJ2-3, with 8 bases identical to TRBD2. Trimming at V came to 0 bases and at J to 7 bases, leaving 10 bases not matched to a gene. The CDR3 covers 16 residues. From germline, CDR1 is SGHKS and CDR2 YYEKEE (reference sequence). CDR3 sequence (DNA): TGTGCCAGCAGCTTGGATTCGGCTAGCGGGCGAAATACGCAGTATTTT. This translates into CASSLDSASGRNTQYF.

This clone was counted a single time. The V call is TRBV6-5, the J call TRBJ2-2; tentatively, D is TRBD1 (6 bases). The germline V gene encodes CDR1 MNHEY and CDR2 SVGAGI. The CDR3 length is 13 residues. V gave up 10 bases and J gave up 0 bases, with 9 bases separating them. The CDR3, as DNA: TGTGCCATCCGACAGGCGAACACCGGGGAGCTGTTTTTT. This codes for CAIRQANTGELFF.

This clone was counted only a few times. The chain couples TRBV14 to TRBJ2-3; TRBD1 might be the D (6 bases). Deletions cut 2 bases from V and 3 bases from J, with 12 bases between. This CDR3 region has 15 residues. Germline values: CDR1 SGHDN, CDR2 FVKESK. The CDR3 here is CASSQQTGRTDTQYF. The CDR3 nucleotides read TGTGCCAGCAGCCAACAGACAGGCCGGACAGATACGCAGTATTTT.

The CDR3 is CASSLAQAGVNEQFF. CDR3 sequence (DNA): TGTGCCAGCAGCTTAGCGCAAGCGGGAGTGAATGAGCAGTTCTTC. The V gene is TRBV7-9, the J gene TRBJ2-1, with 8 nucleotides matching TRBD2. The trim removed 0 bases at V and 7 bases at J, leaving 5 bases unmatched. The germline V gene encodes CDR1 SEHNR and CDR2 FQNEAQ (reference sequence). This CDR3 spans 15 amino acids.

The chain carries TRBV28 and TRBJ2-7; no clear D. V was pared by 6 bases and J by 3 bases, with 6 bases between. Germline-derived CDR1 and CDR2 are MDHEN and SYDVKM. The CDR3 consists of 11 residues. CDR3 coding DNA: TGTGCCAGCAGCCATAGCTACGAGCAGTACTTC. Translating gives CASSHSYEQYF.